The T cell receptor beta chain described here comes from a study of CD8+CD57+ T cells in acquired aplastic anemia. Study in general: Sorted cells (CD4+ and CD8+) yielded DNA amounts that averaged around 3.1 ug.

The template used for profiling TCR beta VDJ and CDR3 was genomic DNA. TCRdb independently ran MiXCR on the reads; one entry per CDR3 protein. The sample has approximately 220,000 distinct CDR3 sequences, almost 50% seen once. General observations from the study: Both patients and controls carried the same twenty-nine CD8+ CDR3 sequences.

This clonotype occurred a few times. Its antigen remains unknown. In patients chosen for sequencing, flow cytometry had shown CD8+CD57+ cell expansion. The sample comprised sorted CD4+, CD8+, or CD8+CD57+ T cells (not recorded which) from PBMCs. The receptor comes from a human donor with aplastic anemia.

Here the CDR3 reads CASSTSGGARNEQFF. The CDR3 DNA sequence: TGTGCCAGCAGCACGAGCGGGGGGGCAAGGAATGAGCAGTTCTTC. The chain carries TRBV7-9 and TRBJ2-1; the match to TRBD2 covers 10 bases. CDR1 SEHNR and CDR2 FQNEAQ come from the germline V gene (reference sequence). V shed 5 bases and J 7 bases; nucleotides not matched to a gene: 8. The CDR3 loop spans 15 amino acids.